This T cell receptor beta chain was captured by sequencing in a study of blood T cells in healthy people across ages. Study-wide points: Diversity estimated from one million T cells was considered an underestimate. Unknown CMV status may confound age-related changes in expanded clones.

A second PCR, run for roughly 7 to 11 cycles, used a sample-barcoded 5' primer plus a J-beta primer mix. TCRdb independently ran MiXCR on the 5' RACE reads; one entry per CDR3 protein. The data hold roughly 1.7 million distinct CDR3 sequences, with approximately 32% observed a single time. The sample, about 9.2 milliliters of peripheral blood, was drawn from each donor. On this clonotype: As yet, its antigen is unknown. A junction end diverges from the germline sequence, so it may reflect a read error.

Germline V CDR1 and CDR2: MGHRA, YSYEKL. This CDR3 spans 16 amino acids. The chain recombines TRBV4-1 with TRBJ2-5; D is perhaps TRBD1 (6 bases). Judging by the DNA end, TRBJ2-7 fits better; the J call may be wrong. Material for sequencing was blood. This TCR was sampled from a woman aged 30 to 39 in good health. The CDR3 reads CAGSQVDTGKGYEQYF. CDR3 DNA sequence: TGCGCCGGCAGCCAAGTCGATACAGGGAAGGGCTACGAGCAGTACTTC.